The clone carrying this T cell receptor (beta chain) has only a few counts. Individual cDNA molecules received unique molecular identifiers in the library. Each CDR3 protein is one row after TCRdb ran MiXCR on the RACE reads. Of roughly 52,000 distinct CDR3 sequences listed, just under 10% are singletons. This record belongs to a study of human T cells and chemical hapten exposure. Time point defined: patch test 2, 6 weeks after DPC sensitization. Specified treatment: therapeutic diphenylcyclopropenone sensitization with weekly scalp DPC. Each donor was an alopecia patient between 18 and 70 years of age who qualified for DPC. The CDR3 has 14 amino acids. V lost 6 bases, J lost 8 bases, and 17 bases lay in between. Germline assignment: CDR1 LNHDA and CDR2 SQIVND (reference sequence).

The input for sequencing was whole blood, taken in connection with sensitization to the hapten diphenylcyclopropenone (DPC). The clonotype was recovered from a woman aged 50 to 65 with alopecia areata. Some clones in this sample may be carry-over from other donors' samples. The chain links TRBV19 to TRBJ2-1; no definite D call. Here the CDR3 reads CASRRDPGHDEQFF. CDR3 coding DNA: TGTGCCAGTAGAAGAGACCCGGGTCACGATGAGCAGTTCTTC.